This T cell receptor beta chain stems from a study of memory CD4+ T cells and cytomegalovirus serostatus. This table comes from immunoSEQ multiplex PCR, and its TCRdb copy is limited to in-frame clones, with some not included. The table has over 40,000 clones, 82% seen once. Single viable CD3+CD4+CD8-CD45RO+ cells were sorted as the memory CD4+ T cells. Study-wide findings and caveats: Of approximately 150 reported CMV TCRbeta sequences, 55 to 80 were found in memory CD4+ repertoires.

About this clone: Its specificity is unknown.

V was pared by 1 base and J by 7 bases, with 3 bases between. CDR1 is MNHNS and CDR2 is SASEGT in the germline V gene. CDR3 length: 11 residues. This clonotype was sampled from an adult in good health and CMV-seronegative. The sequenced sample consisted of memory CD4+ T cells from blood. The chain joins TRBV6-1 to TRBJ2-3; D unclear. The CDR3 loop is CASSEGYTQYF. CDR3 bases: TGTGCCAGCAGTGAAGGTTATACGCAGTATTTT.